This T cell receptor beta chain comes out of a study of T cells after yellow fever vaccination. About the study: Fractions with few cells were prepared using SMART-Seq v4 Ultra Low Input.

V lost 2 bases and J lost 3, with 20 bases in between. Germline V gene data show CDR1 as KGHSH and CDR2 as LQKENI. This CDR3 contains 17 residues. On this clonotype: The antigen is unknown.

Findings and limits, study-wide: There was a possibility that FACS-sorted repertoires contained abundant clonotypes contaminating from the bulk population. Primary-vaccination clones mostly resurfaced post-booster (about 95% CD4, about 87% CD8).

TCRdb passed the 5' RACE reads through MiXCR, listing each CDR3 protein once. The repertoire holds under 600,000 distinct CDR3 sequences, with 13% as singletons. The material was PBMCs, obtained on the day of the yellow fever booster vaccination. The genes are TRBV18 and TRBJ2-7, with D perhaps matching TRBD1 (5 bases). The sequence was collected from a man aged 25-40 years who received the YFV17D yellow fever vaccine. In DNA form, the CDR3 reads TGTGCCAGCTCACCAGAGACCCGAACGGACAATTTCTACGAGCAGTACTTC. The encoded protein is CASSPETRTDNFYEQYF.